The 24 T cell receptor beta chains below come from one sample, sequenced in a study of T cell responses to AZD1222 COVID-19 vaccine. The data were produced by immunoSEQ multiplex PCR, yet TCRdb's version contains in-frame clones alone and is incomplete. The repertoire holds fewer than 200,000 clones, 70% to 90% seen once, with about 24% in the top ten. This specimen consisted of peripheral blood, obtained 28 days after the second AZD1222 dose. The receptors were gathered from an adult who received the AZD1222 COVID-19 vaccine.

This sequence joins TRBV7-3 and TRBJ1-2; 10 bases align to TRBD1. Germline loops: CDR1 SGHTA, CDR2 FQGTGA. This CDR3 is 13 amino acids long. The trim removed 5 bases at V and 8 bases at J, leaving 5 bases unmatched. The CDR3 DNA follows: TGTGCCAGCAGCCTGACAGGGGGCGAGGGCTACACCTTC. Its translation: CASSLTGGEGYTF. Using reference TRBV7-3 and TRBJ1-2 for the parts outside the CDR3, the full variable domain is GAGVSQTPSNKVTEKGKYVELRCDPISGHTALYWYRQSLGQGPEFLIYFQGTGAADDSGLPNDRFFAVRPEGSVSTLKIQRTERGDSAVYLCASSLTGGEGYTFGSGTRLTVV.

The J gene is TRBJ1-4, the V gene TRBV9; the D is unclear. The CDR3 is 14 amino acids. Deletions cut 3 bases from V and 5 bases from J, with 11 bases between. CDR1 and CDR2 (germline): SGDLS, YYNGEE. CDR3 protein: CASSAGRINEKLFF. The CDR3 DNA reads as TGTGCCAGCAGCGCTGGACGGATAAATGAAAAACTGTTTTTT.

V is TRBV9 and J is TRBJ1-4; 11 nucleotides agree with TRBD1. Looked up from germline, CDR1 is SGDLS and CDR2 is YYNGEE. V was pared by 4 bases and J by 7 bases, with 3 bases of the junction left unmatched. This CDR3 region has 14 residues. For the CDR3, the DNA is TGTGCCAGCAGCCCGGACAGGGGGCGTGAAAAACTGTTTTTT. Translating gives CASSPDRGREKLFF.

This sequence joins TRBV19 and TRBJ2-7, with D maybe TRBD2 (6 bases). CDR3 length: 14 amino acids. Germline loops: CDR1 LNHDA, CDR2 SQIVND (reference sequence). Trimming stripped 2 bases from V and 2 bases from J, with 10 bases between. The CDR3 reads CASSIRRGPYEQYF. For the CDR3, the DNA is TGTGCCAGTAGTATAAGGCGGGGTCCCTACGAGCAGTACTTC.

The rearrangement joins TRBV5-1 to TRBJ2-2, with 10 bases matching TRBD1. The trim removed 5 bases at V and 5 bases at J, leaving 6 bases unmatched. The CDR3 sequence is 15 residues long. From germline, CDR1 is SGHRS and CDR2 YFSETQ. CDR3 loop: CASRGGTGVTGELFF. The CDR3 coding sequence is TGCGCCAGCAGAGGTGGGACAGGGGTAACCGGGGAGCTGTTTTTT.

The chain carries TRBV19 and TRBJ1-5; TRBD1 agrees at 7 bases. Germline V gives CDR1 LNHDA, CDR2 SQIVND (reference sequence). This CDR3 has 18 residues. V shed 5 bases, J shed 0 bases, and the junction held 13 bases outside the gene matches. CDR3 loop: CASSADREVHYSNQPQHF. CDR3 nucleotide sequence: TGTGCCAGTAGTGCCGACAGGGAGGTTCACTATAGCAATCAGCCCCAGCATTTT.

V is TRBV28 and J is TRBJ1-5; TRBD1 matches at 7 bases. Trimming took 5 bases from V and 9 from J; bases not matched to a gene: 13. The V gene's germline CDR1 is MDHEN and CDR2 SYDVKM. The CDR3 is made up of 15 amino acids. Here the CDR3 reads CASSPNLSGGVPQHF. The CDR3 coding sequence is TGTGCCAGCAGTCCCAACTTGTCAGGGGGAGTGCCCCAGCATTTT.

Many counts were recorded for this clone. The rearrangement links TRBV19 to TRBJ1-3; D not certain. Germline V lookup: CDR1 LNHDA, CDR2 SQIVND (reference sequence). The CDR3 is made up of 15 amino acids. Trimming took off 1 base at V and 0 bases at J, with 7 bases between the two ends. The CDR3 is CASSIGGGSGNTIYF. CDR3 coding DNA: TGTGCCAGTAGTATAGGAGGAGGCTCTGGAAACACCATATATTTT.

This clone appeared a single time. The rearrangement links TRBV28 to TRBJ2-2; 7 nucleotides align to TRBD1. Germline V CDR1 and CDR2: MDHEN, SYDVKM. CDR3 length equals 16 residues. Trimming removed 10 bases from V and 3 bases from J; junction bases left unmatched: 14. The CDR3 here is CAIDTKQGHYTGELFF. CDR3 coding DNA: TGTGCCATTGACACTAAACAGGGGCATTACACCGGGGAGCTGTTTTTT. The variable domain in full, with the rest retrieved from reference TRBV28 and TRBJ2-2, is DVKVTQSSRYLVKRTGEKVFLECVQDMDHENMFWYRQDPGLGLRLIYFSYDVKMKEKGDIPEGYSVSREKKERFSLILESASTNQTSMYLCAIDTKQGHYTGELFFGEGSRLTVL.

The chain employs TRBV11-3 and TRBJ2-1, with 10 bases aligning to TRBD2. The CDR3 has 15 residues. Germline V gene lookup returns CDR1 SGHNT and CDR2 YENEEA. The ends lost 1 base at V and 7 bases at J; junction bases unmatched: 4. The CDR3 region is CASSLGPAGGNEQFF. In DNA, the CDR3 is TGTGCCAGCAGCTTAGGTCCAGCGGGAGGGAATGAGCAGTTCTTC.

This chain uses TRBV27 with TRBJ2-7, with TRBD2 identical over 8 bases. The J segment lost 8 bases and the V segment lost 2 bases, leaving 8 bases of the junction unmatched. The CDR3 extends over 14 amino acids. Germline V gene sequence: CDR1 MNHEY, CDR2 SMNVEV (reference sequence). The CDR3 nucleotides read TGTGCCAGCAGTTTAATGGCGGGAGGCTCGCAGCAGTACTTC. Amino acids: CASSLMAGGSQQYF.

The chain joins TRBV28 to TRBJ1-6; TRBD1 agrees at 7 bases. Germline V gene sequence: CDR1 MDHEN, CDR2 SYDVKM. V lost 3 bases and J lost 9; bases outside the gene matches: 5. The CDR3 contains 14 residues. CDR3 loop: CASSLTGTPSPLHF. In DNA, the CDR3 is TGTGCCAGCAGTTTGACAGGGACCCCTTCACCCCTCCACTTT.

The V and J genes are TRBV11-2 and TRBJ2-7; TRBD2 matches at 7 bases. J lost 2 bases, V lost 5 bases, and 3 bases had no gene match. Germline V lookup: CDR1 SGHAT, CDR2 FQNNGV. The CDR3 length is 13 residues. The CDR3 nucleotides are TGTGCCAGCAGCCTAAGCGGGGCCTACGAGCAGTACTTC. Its protein product is CASSLSGAYEQYF. Drawing the rest from reference TRBV11-2 and TRBJ2-7, the complete variable domain is EAGVAQSPRYKIIEKRQSVAFWCNPISGHATLYWYQQILGQGPKLLIQFQNNGVVDDSQLPKDRFSAERLKGVDSTLKIQPAKLEDSAVYLCASSLSGAYEQYFGPGTRLTVT.

In its sample, this clone was seen once. V usage is TRBV15 and J usage is TRBJ2-3, with D perhaps TRBD1 or TRBD2 (5 bases each). Germline V gene sequence: CDR1 LNHNV, CDR2 YYDKDF (reference sequence). This CDR3 region has 15 residues. V lost 8 bases and J lost 0, with 15 bases in between. In DNA, the CDR3 is TGTGCCACCGAGGGACGGGGCGGGAGCACAGATACGCAGTATTTT. Its translation: CATEGRGGSTDTQYF.

The genes are TRBV28 and TRBJ2-1; 9 bases align to TRBD1. Germline CDR1 MDHEN, CDR2 SYDVKM. CDR3 length: 13 residues. J gave up 7 bases and V 7 bases, and 5 bases lay outside the gene matches. The CDR3 sequence is CASNGQGTNEQFF. CDR3 nucleotides: TGTGCCAGCAATGGACAGGGGACGAATGAGCAGTTCTTC.

J is TRBJ2-1 and V is TRBV4-3; 13 bases are shared with TRBD2. Trimming cost V 3 bases and J 9 bases; bases outside gene matches: 14. The CDR3 is 18 amino acids. Germline V gene data show CDR1 as LGHNA and CDR2 as YSLEER. The CDR3 DNA reads TGCGCCAGCAGCCATTCCGTGGGAGGACTAGCGGGAGTGGGTGAGCAGTTCTTC. Translation gives CASSHSVGGLAGVGEQFF.

This chain uses TRBV18 with TRBJ2-3; D may match TRBD1 or TRBD2 (5 bases each). V was cut by 3 bases and J by 4 bases, with 11 bases left in between. The CDR3 consists of 14 residues. Germline V CDR1 and CDR2: KGHSH, LQKENI. CDR3 region: CASSPGQGADTQYF. The CDR3 DNA sequence: TGTGCCAGCTCACCCGGCCAGGGAGCAGATACGCAGTATTTT. Looking up the rest from reference TRBV18 and TRBJ2-3 gives the full variable domain: NAGVMQNPRHLVRRRGQEARLRCSPMKGHSHVYWYRQLPEEGLKFMVYLQKENIIDESGMPKERFSAEFPKEGPSILRIQQVVRGDSAAYFCASSPGQGADTQYFGPGTRLTVL.

The chain carries TRBV4-1 and TRBJ2-7, with 7 bases fitting TRBD2. The CDR3 runs to 16 residues. J was trimmed by 7 bases and V by 0 bases; bases with no gene match: 12. In germline, CDR1 is MGHRA, CDR2 YSYEKL. The CDR3 sequence: CASSQDTGRAGREQYF. CDR3 in DNA: TGCGCCAGCAGCCAAGATACGGGTCGGGCCGGGAGGGAGCAGTACTTC.

The chain recombines TRBV27 with TRBJ2-7; either TRBD1 or TRBD2 may supply D (5 bases each). Germline assignment: CDR1 MNHEY and CDR2 SMNVEV (reference sequence). The length of the CDR3 is 17 residues. Between the trimmed V and J ends, which lost 0 bases and 2 bases, there was a span of 17 bases. The CDR3: CASSLSAGDGRAYEQYF. The CDR3 DNA sequence: TGTGCCAGCAGTTTATCGGCTGGGGACGGACGGGCCTACGAGCAGTACTTC.

In this sample, this clone turned up once. CDR3 sequence (DNA): TGTGCCAGCAGCTTACGGGGGATGTGGGAGCAGTACTTC. The encoded protein is CASSLRGMWEQYF. The V gene is TRBV11-2, the J gene TRBJ2-7; D is perhaps TRBD2 (6 bases). Looked up from germline, CDR1 is SGHAT and CDR2 is FQNNGV. The CDR3 spans 13 residues. V lost 2 bases, J lost 7 bases, and 12 bases lay in between.

This clone was counted a single time. The chain recombines TRBV4-1 with TRBJ2-7; 7 bases are shared with TRBD2. The CDR3 is 16 residues long. Germline V lookup: CDR1 MGHRA, CDR2 YSYEKL. V was clipped by 4 bases and J by 4 bases; unmatched bases: 13. CDR3 amino acids: CASSPFGEGEGYEQYF. CDR3 nucleotide sequence: TGCGCCAGCAGCCCGTTCGGGGAGGGAGAAGGGTACGAGCAGTACTTC.

The chain is built from TRBV7-9 and TRBJ1-1, with TRBD1 matching over 10 bases. Germline assignment: CDR1 SEHNR and CDR2 FQNEAQ (reference sequence). Trimming removed 3 bases from V and 5 bases from J; junction bases left unmatched: 6. This CDR3 has 15 amino acids. The CDR3 region is CASSFLTGGETEAFF. CDR3 nucleotides: TGTGCCAGCAGCTTCTTGACAGGGGGCGAGACTGAAGCTTTCTTT.

The chain has TRBV19 and TRBJ1-6; perhaps TRBD1 as D (6 bases). From germline, CDR1 is LNHDA and CDR2 SQIVND (reference sequence). V lost 6 bases, J lost 10 bases, and 19 bases lay in between. This CDR3 contains 15 residues. CDR3 sequence reads: CASRDSSAGRSPLHF. Here the CDR3 DNA reads TGTGCCAGTAGGGACAGCTCCGCGGGGCGCTCACCCCTCCACTTT.

The chain uses TRBV28 and TRBJ2-1, with a possible D match to TRBD2 (5 bases). V lost 9 bases and J 8 bases, leaving 17 bases between the germline ends. Germline CDR1 and CDR2: MDHEN and SYDVKM. The CDR3 has 13 residues. This CDR3 reads CASLRTVSYEQFF. CDR3 coding DNA: TGTGCCAGTCTACGGACTGTCTCCTATGAGCAGTTCTTC.